This T cell receptor beta chain appears in the sequencing data of a study of blood T cell repertoires in COVID-19. Across the study: Sample material is recorded as cDNA or gDNA derived from T cells, B-cell-depleted T cells, or PBMCs.

Per the original data handling: Reference gene primer amplification yielded estimated nucleated cell counts. Sequenced by immunoSEQ multiplex PCR; TCRdb stores in-frame clones only, minus some. The DNA gave D and trimming, while V, J and clone size come from that table. The top ten clones hold roughly a tenth of a sample with roughly 100,000 clones, more than 80% of them seen once. After removal of 2 bases from V and 7 bases from J, the junction contained 7 bases not matched to a gene. Germline V lookup: CDR1 SGHTA, CDR2 FQGNSA. The CDR3 has 15 amino acids. The receptor was isolated from a woman in her 70s with acute or convalescent COVID-19. The chain is built from TRBV7-2 and TRBJ1-4; 7 nucleotides agree with TRBD1. The source material was peripheral blood. The DNA for the CDR3 is TGTGCCAGCAGCTTAACCGGGACAGTCAGTGAAAAACTGTTTTTT. It specifies CASSLTGTVSEKLFF.